Following are 5 T cell receptor beta chains from one sample sequenced in a study of blood T cell repertoires in COVID-19. Only in-frame clones appear in the TCRdb table, and some are missing; sequencing was by immunoSEQ multiplex PCR. The table has about 240,000 clones, around nine tenths seen once. The sample taken for sequencing was peripheral blood. The receptors originated from a woman in her 70s with active or convalescent COVID-19.

The chain combines TRBV2 with TRBJ1-4; no reliable D call. The CDR3 has 13 residues. Germline CDR1 reads SNHLY; CDR2 reads FYNNEI. Trimming took 6 bases from V and 5 from J, leaving 10 bases between them. The CDR3 region is CASRAGLNEKLFF. The CDR3 coding sequence is TGTGCCAGCAGGGCTGGCTTAAATGAAAAACTGTTTTTT.

V gene TRBV7-2 combines with J gene TRBJ2-3; a weak D match, TRBD2 (6 bases). The germline V gene has CDR1 SGHTA and CDR2 FQGNSA. This CDR3 region has 17 residues. Trimming left V 6 bases short and J 8 bases short, with 27 bases between. CDR3 loop: CASSSPQVGLRLTTQYF. CDR3 DNA: TGTGCCAGCAGTTCCCCTCAGGTGGGACTCCGCTTGACTACGCAGTATTTT.

The chain is built from TRBV4-2 and TRBJ1-1; 7 bases map to TRBD1. The germline V gene encodes CDR1 LGHNA and CDR2 YNFKEQ. This CDR3 region has 15 residues. Trimming took 3 bases from V and 0 from J; bases not matched to a gene: 4. The CDR3 here is CASSHTGQMNTEAFF. CDR3 in DNA: TGTGCCAGCAGCCACACGGGACAGATGAACACTGAAGCTTTCTTT.

V usage is TRBV7-9 and J usage is TRBJ1-1, with D possibly being TRBD1 (5 bases). The CDR3 consists of 13 residues. V was clipped by 6 bases and J by 10 bases, with 18 bases between them. Per the germline V gene, CDR1 is SEHNR and CDR2 is FQNEAQ (reference sequence). CDR3 residues: CASSSIPGRGAFF. In DNA, the CDR3 is TGTGCCAGCAGTTCCATTCCAGGGCGCGGAGCTTTCTTT. The full variable domain, with the rest looked up from reference TRBV7-9 and TRBJ1-1, is DTGVSQNPRHKITKRGQNVTFRCDPISEHNRLYWYRQTLGQGPEFLTYFQNEAQLEKSRLLSDRFSAERPKGSFSTLEIQRTEQGDSAMYLCASSSIPGRGAFFGQGTRLTVV.

The chain links TRBV11-3 to TRBJ2-2; D is unclear. Germline lookup yields CDR1 SGHNT and CDR2 YENEEA. V shed 1 base and J shed 1 base, with 4 bases lying between them. The CDR3 runs to 14 residues. CDR3 loop: CASSLAGNTGELFF. CDR3 coding DNA: TGTGCCAGCAGCTTAGCCGGGAACACCGGGGAGCTGTTTTTT.